This T cell receptor (beta chain) was retrieved from a study of CD4 T cells in relation to SARS-CoV-2 and coronaviruses. The unexposed donors gave CD4+ T cells in about 2010-2019, prior to COVID-19. The cells were cultured for over eight days before CD4+ T cells were isolated. TCRdb keeps only in-frame clones here, not all; method: immunoSEQ multiplex PCR. The sample carries about 20,000 clones, roughly 70% recorded once. Worth noting for this clone: The antigen remains unidentified.

Sequencing was done on a sample of CD4+ T cells from PBMCs, cultured in vitro. The receptor comes from a human donor in good health.

CDR3 nucleotide sequence: TGTGCCAGCAGCTCGCCCGGGACTAGCGGGAGGTTTACAGATACGCAGTATTTT. Translating gives CASSSPGTSGRFTDTQYF. V usage is TRBV3-1 (or the pseudogene TRBV3-2) and J usage is TRBJ2-3; 15 bases map to TRBD2. Germline CDR1 reads LGHDT; CDR2 reads YNNKEL (reference sequence). Germline trimming cut 5 bases from V and 3 bases from J; bases unmatched to any gene: 9. The CDR3 extends over 18 amino acids.